This passage covers 5 T cell receptor beta chains from one sample sequenced in a study of blood T cell repertoires in COVID-19 (dated by TCRdb to the early 2020s). Library preparation employed the immunoSEQ multiplex PCR assay. The table was pulled from immuneACCESS by TCRdb, which kept in-frame rearrangements only. Such tables lose some clones; where checked, under half of the loss comes from unresolved V genes, and the rest has no known cause. For this sample the table gives about 240,000 clones, of which roughly 90% were detected only once. The ten largest clones take up about 4% of the sample. The sample consisted of PBMCs or T cells enriched from blood (not recorded which). Every receptor here comes from a woman in her twenties or thirties who had recovered from COVID-19.

The V and J genes are TRBV6-5 and TRBJ2-7; 9 nucleotides match TRBD2. Germline-derived CDR1 and CDR2 are MNHEY and SVGAGI. V lost 5 bases and J lost 2; bases outside the gene matches: 7. This CDR3 has 15 amino acids. CDR3 DNA: TGTGCCAGCAGTATTGGAGCGGGAGGCCCCTACGAGCAGTACTTC. Translated, it gives CASSIGAGGPYEQYF.

This chain links TRBV3-1 (or the pseudogene TRBV3-2) with TRBJ2-2; the D gene is possibly TRBD2 (5 bases). V lost 3 bases and J 8 bases, leaving 13 bases between the germline ends. Germline assignment: CDR1 LGHDT and CDR2 YNNKEL (reference sequence). CDR3 length: 14 amino acids. CDR3 sequence reads: CASSQLGGEGELFF. For the CDR3, the DNA is TGTGCCAGCAGCCAGCTAGGAGGTGAGGGGGAGCTGTTTTTT.

The chain is built from TRBV18 and TRBJ1-2; 8 bases agree with TRBD1. V shed 4 bases and J 3 bases; nucleotides not matched to a gene: 7. Germline CDR1 reads KGHSH; CDR2 reads LQKENI. The CDR3 is made up of 15 amino acids. CDR3 sequence reads: CASSRMQGAYYGYTF. CDR3 nucleotides: TGTGCCAGCTCACGCATGCAGGGGGCTTACTATGGCTACACCTTC. Full variable domain (missing parts from reference TRBV18 and TRBJ1-2): NAGVMQNPRHLVRRRGQEARLRCSPMKGHSHVYWYRQLPEEGLKFMVYLQKENIIDESGMPKERFSAEFPKEGPSILRIQQVVRGDSAAYFCASSRMQGAYYGYTFGSGTRLTVV.

This chain links TRBV10-3 with TRBJ1-5; 10 bases line up with TRBD1. J lost 2 bases, V lost 10 bases, and 2 bases had no gene match. The CDR3 runs to 13 residues. Germline V gives CDR1 ENHRY, CDR2 SYGVKD. The CDR3 DNA reads as TGTGCCACCGGACAGGGGGGCAATCAGCCCCAGCATTTT. Protein product: CATGQGGNQPQHF.

The rearrangement joins TRBV2 to TRBJ1-1, with D unresolved. CDR1 and CDR2 (germline): SNHLY, FYNNEI. V lost 7 bases, J lost 1 base, and 4 bases lay in between. The CDR3 covers 11 residues. The CDR3, as DNA: TGTGCCAGCATTAGGAACACTGAAGCTTTCTTT. Translated: CASIRNTEAFF. Using reference TRBV2 and TRBJ1-1 for the parts outside the CDR3, the full variable domain is EPEVTQTPSHQVTQMGQEVILRCVPISNHLYFYWYRQILGQKVEFLVSFYNNEISEKSEIFDDQFSVERPDGSNFTLKIRSTKLEDSAMYFCASIRNTEAFFGQGTRLTVV.